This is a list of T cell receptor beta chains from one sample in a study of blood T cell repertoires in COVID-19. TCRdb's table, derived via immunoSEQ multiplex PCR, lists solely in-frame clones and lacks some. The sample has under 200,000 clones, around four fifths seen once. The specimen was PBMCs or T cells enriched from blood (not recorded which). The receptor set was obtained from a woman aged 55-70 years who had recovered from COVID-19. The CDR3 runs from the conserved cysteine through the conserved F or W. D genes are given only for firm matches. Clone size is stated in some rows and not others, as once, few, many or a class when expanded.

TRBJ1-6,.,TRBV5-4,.,CASSFYSGIDSPLHF,TGTGCCAGCAGCTTCTATTCGGGGATCGATTCACCCCTCCACTTT
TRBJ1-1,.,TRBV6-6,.,CASSGDTKPEAFF,TGTGCCAGCAGTGGCGACACGAAGCCCGAAGCTTTCTTT
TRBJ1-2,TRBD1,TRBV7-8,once,CASSLGQGPYGYTF,TGTGCCAGCAGCTTGGGACAGGGCCCCTATGGCTACACCTTC
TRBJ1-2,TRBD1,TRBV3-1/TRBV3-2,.,CASSQTGTGKDGYTF,TGTGCCAGCAGCCAGACCGGGACAGGGAAGGACGGCTACACCTTC
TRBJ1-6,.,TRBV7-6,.,CASGPGGSERNSPLHF,TGTGCCAGCGGCCCCGGGGGATCGGAGCGTAATTCACCCCTCCACTTT
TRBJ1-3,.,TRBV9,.,CASSVASSGNTIYF,TGTGCCAGCAGCGTTGCCAGCTCTGGAAACACCATATATTTT
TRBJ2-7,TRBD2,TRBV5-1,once,CASSPSGNTYEQYF,TGCGCCAGCAGCCCTAGCGGGAATACCTACGAGCAGTACTTC
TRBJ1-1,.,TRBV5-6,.,CASSSGISDTEAFF,TGTGCCAGCAGCTCAGGGATCTCGGACACTGAAGCTTTCTTT
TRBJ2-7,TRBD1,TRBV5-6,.,CASSLLKQGGNEQYF,TGTGCCAGCAGCTTGCTAAAACAGGGGGGTAACGAGCAGTACTTC
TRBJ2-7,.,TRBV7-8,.,CASSLVAPGESSYEQYF,TGTGCCAGCAGCTTAGTAGCTCCAGGGGAAAGCTCCTACGAGCAGTACTTC
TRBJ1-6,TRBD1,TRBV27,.,CASSPGGLSPLHF,TGTGCCAGCAGTCCAGGGGGACTCTCACCCCTCCACTTT
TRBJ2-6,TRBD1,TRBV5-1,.,CASSSTGGGSGANVLTF,TGCGCCAGCAGCTCGACAGGGGGCGGCTCTGGGGCCAACGTCCTGACTTTC
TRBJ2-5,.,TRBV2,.,CASELGGRGGETQYF,TGTGCCAGCGAATTAGGGGGCAGGGGAGGTGAGACCCAGTACTTC
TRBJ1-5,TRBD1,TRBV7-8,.,CASSLMRFTGAQPQHF,TGTGCCAGCAGCTTAATGAGGTTTACAGGGGCACAGCCCCAGCATTTT
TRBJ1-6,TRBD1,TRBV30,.,CAWSRGRGNSPLHF,TGTGCCTGGAGCCGGGGCAGGGGGAATTCACCCCTCCACTTT
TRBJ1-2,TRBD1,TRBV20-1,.,CSASKGKDRIANYGYTF,TGCAGTGCTAGTAAAGGGAAGGACAGGATAGCTAACTATGGCTACACCTTC
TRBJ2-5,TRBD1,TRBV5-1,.,CASSLQGSETQYF,TGCGCCAGCAGCTTACAGGGGTCAGAGACCCAGTACTTC
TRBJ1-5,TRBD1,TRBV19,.,CASSDQTGGWQPQHF,TGTGCCAGTAGTGATCAAACAGGGGGCTGGCAGCCCCAGCATTTT
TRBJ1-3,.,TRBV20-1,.,CSASIQGSGNTIYF,TGCAGTGCTAGTATACAGGGTTCTGGAAACACCATATATTTT
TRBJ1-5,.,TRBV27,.,CASSSTPPATFYSNQPQHF,TGTGCCAGCAGTTCCACCCCGCCAGCGACTTTTTATAGCAATCAGCCCCAGCATTTT
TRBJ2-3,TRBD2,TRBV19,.,CANCGGSTDTQYF,TGTGCCAACTGCGGGGGAAGCACAGATACGCAGTATTTT
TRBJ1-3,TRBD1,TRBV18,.,CASSLQGTSGNTIYF,TGTGCCAGCTCACTACAGGGGACCTCTGGAAACACCATATATTTT
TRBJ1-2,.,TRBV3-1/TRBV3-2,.,CASSQDSFRGGGFYGYTF,TGTGCCAGCAGCCAAGATTCATTTCGGGGGGGAGGTTTCTATGGCTACACCTTC
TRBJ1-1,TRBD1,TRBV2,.,CASMPDRLTEAFF,TGTGCCAGCATGCCGGACAGGCTCACTGAAGCTTTCTTT
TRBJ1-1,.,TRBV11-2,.,CASSLRENTEAFF,TGTGCCAGCAGCTTGCGCGAGAACACTGAAGCTTTCTTT
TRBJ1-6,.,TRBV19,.,CASSIGATDSPLHF,TGTGCCAGTAGTATAGGCGCCACGGATTCACCCCTCCACTTT
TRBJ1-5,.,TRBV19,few,CASSSEGFSNQPQHF,TGTGCCAGTAGTTCGGAGGGCTTCAGCAATCAGCCCCAGCATTTT
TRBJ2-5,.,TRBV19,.,CASSPRGGTQYF,TGTGCCAGTAGCCCACGAGGGGGGACCCAGTACTTC
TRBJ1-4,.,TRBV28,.,CASRSPDSQMYEKLFF,TGTGCCAGCCGGAGTCCGGACAGTCAAATGTATGAAAAACTGTTTTTT
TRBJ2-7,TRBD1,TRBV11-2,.,CASSLVGTGPIRDF,TGTGCCAGCAGCTTAGTAGGGACAGGACCGATTAGGGACTTC
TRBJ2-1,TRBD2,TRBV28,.,CASSPLAGPYNEQFF,TGTGCCAGCAGTCCACTAGCGGGTCCCTACAATGAGCAGTTCTTC
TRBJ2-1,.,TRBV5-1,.,CASSLGLLTYNEQFF,TGCGCCAGCAGCCTCGGACTGCTAACCTACAATGAGCAGTTCTTC
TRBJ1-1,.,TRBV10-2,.,CASRAGQLNTEAFF,TGCGCCAGCAGGGCAGGGCAATTGAACACTGAAGCTTTCTTT
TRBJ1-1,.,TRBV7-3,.,CASSLLPGTEAFF,TGTGCCAGCAGCTTACTCCCCGGTACTGAAGCTTTCTTT
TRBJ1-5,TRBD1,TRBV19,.,CASRKDRGEAQPQHF,TGTGCCAGTAGAAAGGACAGGGGCGAGGCTCAGCCCCAGCATTTT
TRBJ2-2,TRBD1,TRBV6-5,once,CASRAGTGPGGELFF,TGTGCCAGCAGGGCCGGGACAGGGCCGGGCGGGGAGCTGTTTTTT
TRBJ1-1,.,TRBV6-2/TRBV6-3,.,CASSQRPGVSEAFF,TGTGCCAGCAGTCAGCGGCCTGGGGTCAGTGAAGCTTTCTTT
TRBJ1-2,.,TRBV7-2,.,CASSLDSGYGYTF,TGTGCCAGCAGCTTAGATTCGGGGTATGGCTACACCTTC
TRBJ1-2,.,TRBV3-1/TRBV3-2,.,CASSPLSQATYGYTF,TGTGCCAGCAGCCCCTTGTCTCAGGCAACTTATGGCTACACCTTC
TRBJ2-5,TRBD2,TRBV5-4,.,CASSSTSGGSSGTQYF,TGTGCCAGCAGCAGCACTAGCGGGGGTTCATCAGGGACCCAGTACTTC
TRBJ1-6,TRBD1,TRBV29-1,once,CSVADRANSPLHF,TGCAGCGTTGCGGACAGGGCGAATTCACCCCTCCACTTT
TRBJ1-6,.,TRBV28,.,CASSFIQGREPLHF,TGTGCCAGCAGTTTTATACAGGGCAGGGAACCCCTCCACTTT
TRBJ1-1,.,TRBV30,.,CAWSVSGVNTEAFF,TGTGCCTGGAGTGTTTCGGGGGTGAACACTGAAGCTTTCTTT
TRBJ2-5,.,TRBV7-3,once,CASSRGGTAQETQYF,TGTGCCAGCAGCCGGGGCGGGACAGCTCAAGAGACCCAGTACTTC